The T cell receptor (beta chain) described here comes from a study of cytomegalovirus exposure and HLA in healthy donors. Study results and caveats: It was 164 TCR beta chains that were listed as cytomegalovirus-associated. Rare sequences made up most TCRs, while some public TCRs were found in many donors.

The V gene's germline CDR1 is MNHEY and CDR2 SMNVEV (reference sequence). CDR3 size: 18 residues. V lost 5 bases and J 8 bases, leaving 28 bases between the germline ends. Profiling relied on immunoSEQ multiplex PCR, and the TCRdb table lists in-frame clones only, not all of them. This table holds some 80,000 clones, about 96% found once. A word on this clone: What it binds is unknown.

The sample was PBMCs. This TCR derives from a woman aged 18-29 years in good health and CMV-seronegative. V and J are TRBV27 and TRBJ2-1; D is possibly TRBD1 (6 bases). This CDR3 reads CASSGQRTLLQGRYEQFF. The CDR3 DNA follows: TGTGCCAGCAGTGGCCAGCGGACCCTATTACAGGGAAGGTATGAGCAGTTCTTC.